This TCR beta chain emerged from a study of blood T cell repertoires in COVID-19. V was clipped by 5 bases and J by 4 bases; unmatched bases: 13. This CDR3 spans 17 amino acids. Germline assignment: CDR1 LNHDA and CDR2 SQIVND (reference sequence). Clones were read by immunoSEQ multiplex PCR, and TCRdb kept only the in-frame ones, dropping some. The sample consists of 200,000 to 250,000 clones, around 87% of them appearing once. The chain uses TRBV19 and TRBJ2-3; 9 bases match TRBD1. The clonotype comes from a man between 25 and 39 years old in a cohort exposed to, infected with or recovered from COVID-19 (not recorded which). The specimen was PBMCs or T cells enriched from blood (not recorded which). For the CDR3, the DNA is TGTGCCAGTAGTCCCGGGACAGGGACAAGTTGGGCAGATACGCAGTATTTT. It codes for CASSPGTGTSWADTQYF. Full variable domain (remainder filled in from reference TRBV19 and TRBJ2-3): DGGITQSPKYLFRKEGQNVTLSCEQNLNHDAMYWYRQDPGQGLRLIYYSQIVNDFQKGDIAEGYSVSREKKESFPLTVTSAQKNPTAFYLCASSPGTGTSWADTQYFGPGTRLTVL.